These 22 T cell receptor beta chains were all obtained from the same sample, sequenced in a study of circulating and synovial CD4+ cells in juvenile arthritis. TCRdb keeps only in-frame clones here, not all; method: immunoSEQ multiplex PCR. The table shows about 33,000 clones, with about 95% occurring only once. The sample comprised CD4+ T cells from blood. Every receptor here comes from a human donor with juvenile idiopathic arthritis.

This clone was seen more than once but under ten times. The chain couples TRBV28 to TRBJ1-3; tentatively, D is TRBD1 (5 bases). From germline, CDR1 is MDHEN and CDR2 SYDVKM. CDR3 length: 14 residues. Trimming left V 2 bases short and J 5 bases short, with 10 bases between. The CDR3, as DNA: TGTGCCAGCAGTTTAGGGCAGGGCAGAAACACCATATATTTT. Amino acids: CASSLGQGRNTIYF.

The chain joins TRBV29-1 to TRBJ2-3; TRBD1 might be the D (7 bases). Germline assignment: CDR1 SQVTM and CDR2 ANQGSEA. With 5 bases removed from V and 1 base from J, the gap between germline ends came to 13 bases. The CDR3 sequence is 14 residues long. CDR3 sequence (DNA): TGCAGCGTTAGACAGGGCGGGGGCACAGATACGCAGTATTTT. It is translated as CSVRQGGGTDTQYF.

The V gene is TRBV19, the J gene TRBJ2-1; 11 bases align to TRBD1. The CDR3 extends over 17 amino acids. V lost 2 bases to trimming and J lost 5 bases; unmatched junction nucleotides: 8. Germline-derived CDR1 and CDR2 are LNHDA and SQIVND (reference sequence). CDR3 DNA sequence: TGTGCCAGTAGTATAACAAGGACAGGGGGCTATAACAATGAGCAGTTCTTC. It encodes CASSITRTGGYNNEQFF.

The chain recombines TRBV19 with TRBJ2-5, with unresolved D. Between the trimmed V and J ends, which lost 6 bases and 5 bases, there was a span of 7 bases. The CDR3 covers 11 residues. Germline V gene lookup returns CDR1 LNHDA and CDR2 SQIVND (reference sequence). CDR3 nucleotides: TGTGCCAGTAGCCCCGGGGAGACCCAGTACTTC. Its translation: CASSPGETQYF.

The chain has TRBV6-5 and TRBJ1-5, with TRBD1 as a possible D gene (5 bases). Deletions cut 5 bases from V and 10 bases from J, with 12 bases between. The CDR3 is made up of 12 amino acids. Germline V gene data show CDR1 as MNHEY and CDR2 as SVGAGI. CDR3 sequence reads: CASSERGGPQHF. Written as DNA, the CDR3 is TGTGCCAGCAGTGAACGGGGGGGACCCCAGCATTTT.

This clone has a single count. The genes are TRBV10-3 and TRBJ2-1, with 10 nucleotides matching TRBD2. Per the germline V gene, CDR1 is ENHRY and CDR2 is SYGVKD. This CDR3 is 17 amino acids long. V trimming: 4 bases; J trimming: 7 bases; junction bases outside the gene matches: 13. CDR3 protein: CAISGLTGTSVGNEQFF. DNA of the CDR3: TGTGCCATCAGTGGGCTAACCGGGACTAGCGTGGGGAATGAGCAGTTCTTC.

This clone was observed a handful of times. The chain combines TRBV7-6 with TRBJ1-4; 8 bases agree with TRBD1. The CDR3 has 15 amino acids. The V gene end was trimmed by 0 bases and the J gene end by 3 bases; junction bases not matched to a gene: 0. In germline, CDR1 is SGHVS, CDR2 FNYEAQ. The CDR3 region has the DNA TGTGCCAGCAGCTTAGCGACAGGGGCTAATGAAAAACTGTTTTTT. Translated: CASSLATGANEKLFF.

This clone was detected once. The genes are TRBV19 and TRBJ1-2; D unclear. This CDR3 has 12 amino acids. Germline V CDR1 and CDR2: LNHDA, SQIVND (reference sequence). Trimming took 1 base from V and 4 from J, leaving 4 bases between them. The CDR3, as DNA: TGTGCCAGTAGTATAGCAGGCTATGGCTACACCTTC. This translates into CASSIAGYGYTF.

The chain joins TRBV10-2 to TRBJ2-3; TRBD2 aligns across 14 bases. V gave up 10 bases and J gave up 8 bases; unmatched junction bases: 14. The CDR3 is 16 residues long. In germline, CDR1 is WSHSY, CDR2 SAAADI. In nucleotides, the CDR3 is TGCGCCAAAAGAAGGACGACTAGCGGGAGGGCCAGTACGCAGTATTTT. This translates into CAKRRTTSGRASTQYF.

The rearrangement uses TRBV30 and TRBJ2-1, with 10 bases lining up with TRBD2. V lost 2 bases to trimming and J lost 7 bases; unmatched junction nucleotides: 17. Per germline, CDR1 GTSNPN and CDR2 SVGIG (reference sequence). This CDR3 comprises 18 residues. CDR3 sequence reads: CAWSTGVSGRYVRNEQFF. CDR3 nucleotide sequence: TGTGCCTGGAGTACGGGGGTTAGCGGGAGGTACGTTAGGAATGAGCAGTTCTTC.

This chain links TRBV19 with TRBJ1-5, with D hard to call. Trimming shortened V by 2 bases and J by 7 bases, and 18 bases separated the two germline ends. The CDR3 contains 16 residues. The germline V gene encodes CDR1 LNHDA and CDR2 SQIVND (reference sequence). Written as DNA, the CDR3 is TGTGCCAGTAGTATAATTCCTCACCCGGTAAGCCAGCCCCAGCATTTT. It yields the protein CASSIIPHPVSQPQHF.

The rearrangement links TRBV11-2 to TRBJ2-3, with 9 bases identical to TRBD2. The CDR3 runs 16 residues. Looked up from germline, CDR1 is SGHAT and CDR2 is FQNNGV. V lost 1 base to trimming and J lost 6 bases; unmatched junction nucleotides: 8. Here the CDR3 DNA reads TGTGCCAGCAGCTTAGGGCTAGCGGGACCCCGCGATACGCAGTATTTT. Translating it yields CASSLGLAGPRDTQYF.

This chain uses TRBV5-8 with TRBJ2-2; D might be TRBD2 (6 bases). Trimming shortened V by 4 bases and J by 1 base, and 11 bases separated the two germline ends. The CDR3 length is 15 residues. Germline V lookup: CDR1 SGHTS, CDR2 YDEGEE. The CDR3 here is CASSLAGGNTGELFF. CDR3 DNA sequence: TGTGCCAGCAGCCTAGCCGGGGGGAACACCGGGGAGCTGTTTTTT.

The CDR3 nucleotides read TGTGCCAGTACCAGACAAGCAACTAATGAAAAACTGTTTTTT. Protein product: CASTRQATNEKLFF. The chain combines TRBV19 with TRBJ1-4; D is ambiguous. This CDR3 has 14 residues. V shed 7 bases and J shed 0 bases, with 9 bases lying between them. Germline V gene data show CDR1 as LNHDA and CDR2 as SQIVND (reference sequence).

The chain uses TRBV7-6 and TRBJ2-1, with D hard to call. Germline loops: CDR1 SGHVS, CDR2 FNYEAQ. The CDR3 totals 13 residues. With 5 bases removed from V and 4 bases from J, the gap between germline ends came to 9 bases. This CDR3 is CASSREQYNEQFF. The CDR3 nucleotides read TGTGCCAGCAGCCGCGAACAGTACAATGAGCAGTTCTTC.

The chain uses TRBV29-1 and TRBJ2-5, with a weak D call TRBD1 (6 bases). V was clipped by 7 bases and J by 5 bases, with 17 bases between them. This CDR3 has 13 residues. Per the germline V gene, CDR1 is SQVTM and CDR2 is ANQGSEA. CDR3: CSANWGLKETQYF. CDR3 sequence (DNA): TGCAGCGCCAACTGGGGGCTAAAGGAGACCCAGTACTTC.

CDR3 protein: CASSLGTGGLTEAFF. The CDR3 region has the DNA TGTGCCAGCAGCTTGGGGACAGGGGGCTTAACTGAAGCTTTCTTT. The chain joins TRBV11-2 to TRBJ1-1; 12 bases align to TRBD1. Trimming took 3 bases from V and 5 from J; bases not matched to a gene: 4. There are 15 residues in the CDR3. The V gene's germline CDR1 is SGHAT and CDR2 FQNNGV.

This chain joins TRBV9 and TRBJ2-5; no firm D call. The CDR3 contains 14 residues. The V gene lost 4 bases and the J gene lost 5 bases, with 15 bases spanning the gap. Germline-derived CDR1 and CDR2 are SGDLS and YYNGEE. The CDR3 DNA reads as TGTGCCAGCAGCACTAACGACGGTCGGGAGACCCAGTACTTC. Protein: CASSTNDGRETQYF.

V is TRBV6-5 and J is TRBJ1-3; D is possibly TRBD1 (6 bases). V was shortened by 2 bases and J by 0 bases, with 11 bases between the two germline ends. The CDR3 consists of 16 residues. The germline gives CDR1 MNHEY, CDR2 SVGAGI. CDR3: CASSYPTGLSGNTIYF. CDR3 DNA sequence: TGTGCCAGCAGTTACCCAACAGGGCTCTCTGGAAACACCATATATTTT.

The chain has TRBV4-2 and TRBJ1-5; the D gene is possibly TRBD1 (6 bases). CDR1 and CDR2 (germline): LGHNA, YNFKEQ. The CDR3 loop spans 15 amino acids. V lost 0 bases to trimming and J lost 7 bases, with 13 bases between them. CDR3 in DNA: TGTGCCAGCAGCCAAGAATTTACAGGGACGCAGCCCCAGCATTTT. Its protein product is CASSQEFTGTQPQHF.

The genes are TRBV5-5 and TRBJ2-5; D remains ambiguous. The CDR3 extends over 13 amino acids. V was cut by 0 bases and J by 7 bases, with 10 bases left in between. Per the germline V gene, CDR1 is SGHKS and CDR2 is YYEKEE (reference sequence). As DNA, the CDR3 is TGTGCCAGCAGCTTGGTGGTAGCCGGGACCCAGTACTTC. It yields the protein CASSLVVAGTQYF.

The CDR3 spells CASSVGTAYNEQFF. In nucleotides, the CDR3 is TGTGCCAGCAGTGTGGGGACAGCCTACAATGAGCAGTTCTTC. The rearrangement uses TRBV6-4 and TRBJ2-1; 7 bases are a match to TRBD1. The V gene's germline CDR1 is MRHNA and CDR2 SNTAGT. V lost 4 bases, J lost 2 bases, and 2 bases stayed unmatched. This CDR3 is built from 14 residues.